The 19 T cell receptor beta chains below come from one sample, sequenced in a study of beta chain features in type 1 diabetes (dated by TCRdb to between 2017 and 2018). Library construction relied on the immunoSEQ multiplex PCR assay. The entire isolated RNA was reverse transcribed using the High Capacity cDNA Reverse Transcription Kit, and thus expressed TCRB transcripts were sequenced. In TCRdb, the immuneACCESS table is reduced to in-frame sequences with V and J assigned. These tables do not hold every clone; where another copy was compared, an unresolved V gene accounts for under half, and the others remain unexplained. The sample includes roughly 230,000 clones, with 9% to 10% observed a single time. The ten largest clones take up less than 0.035% of the sample. The sequenced sample was naive CD4+ T cells from blood. What this sample's cell subset or site label stands for: true naive CD4+ T cells. The receptors derive from a woman younger than 35 in good health.

This sequence joins TRBV6-1 and TRBJ1-1; tentative D call: TRBD1 (6 bases). CDR3 length equals 13 residues. Germline V gene sequence: CDR1 MNHNS, CDR2 SASEGT. V lost 6 bases to trimming and J lost 2 bases, with 10 bases between them. DNA of the CDR3: TGTGCCAGCAGCCGGACAGTTAACACTGAAGCTTTCTTT. Amino acid sequence: CASSRTVNTEAFF.

This clone was recorded a few times. This chain connects TRBV7-8 to TRBJ2-1; a possible D gene is TRBD1 (6 bases). This CDR3 has 13 residues. V was pared by 4 bases and J by 8 bases, with 12 bases between. The germline V gene has CDR1 SGHVS and CDR2 FQNEAQ. Here the CDR3 DNA reads TGTGCCAGCAGCTACAGGGCCCGAGATGAGCAGTTCTTC. This sequence encodes CASSYRARDEQFF.

This clone was recorded a few times. The J gene is TRBJ2-5, the V gene TRBV7-9; 7 bases fit TRBD1. The last part of the DNA fits TRBJ2-7 better; the J call may be wrong. The CDR3 is 15 residues long. CDR1 SEHNR and CDR2 FQNEAQ come from the germline V gene (reference sequence). The CDR3 reads CASSLSDRRFYEQYF. CDR3 DNA sequence: TGTGCCAGCAGCTTGTCGGACAGGAGATTCTACGAGCAGTACTTC.

The gene calls are TRBV9 and TRBJ2-3; a weak D match, TRBD1 (6 bases). V lost 5 bases, J lost 0 bases, and 10 bases lay in between. The CDR3 covers 14 residues. Germline V gene sequence: CDR1 SGDLS, CDR2 YYNGEE. CDR3 residues: CASRKGQSTDTQYF. The CDR3 DNA is TGTGCCAGCAGGAAAGGACAGAGCACAGATACGCAGTATTTT.

Only a few counts were recorded for this clone. The rearrangement links TRBV19 to TRBJ2-3; 11 bases fit TRBD2. The J segment lost 9 bases and the V segment lost 5 bases, leaving 10 bases of the junction unmatched. Germline CDR1 is LNHDA and CDR2 is SQIVND (reference sequence). There are 15 residues in the CDR3. Written as DNA, the CDR3 is TGTGCCAGTAGTCCGCTAGCGGGAGGCCGAGGGACGCAGTATTTT. It is translated as CASSPLAGGRGTQYF.

This clone was recorded a few times. The chain has TRBV6-5 and TRBJ2-7, with 10 nucleotides matching TRBD1. Germline V gene sequence: CDR1 MNHEY, CDR2 SVGAGI. V shed 3 bases, J shed 5 bases, and the junction held 7 bases outside the gene matches. The CDR3 is 15 amino acids. CDR3 sequence reads: CASSYSGTGENEQYF. The CDR3 DNA reads TGTGCCAGCAGTTATTCCGGGACAGGGGAAAACGAGCAGTACTTC.

This clone was observed a handful of times. The chain couples TRBV5-6 to TRBJ1-1; D is undetermined. Trimming took 2 bases from V and 0 from J, leaving 11 bases between them. The CDR3 is made up of 15 amino acids. CDR1 and CDR2 from the germline V gene are SGHDT and YYEEEE. In DNA, the CDR3 is TGTGCCAGCAGCTTTAGATCGCGGATGAACACTGAAGCTTTCTTT. Its translation: CASSFRSRMNTEAFF.

CDR3 nucleotides: TGTGCCAGCAGTGACCCCTTCAGGGGCTACACCTTC. Residues: CASSDPFRGYTF. J is TRBJ1-2 and V is TRBV6-4; D unclear. V dropped 2 bases and J dropped 8 bases, with 9 bases sitting between them. Germline-derived CDR1 and CDR2 are MRHNA and SNTAGT. CDR3 size: 12 residues.

This clone was counted between two and nine times. At the DNA level, this CDR3 is encoded by other sequences in the same sample as well. The rearrangement uses TRBV7-9 and TRBJ1-1; D unclear. Germline-derived CDR1 and CDR2 are SEHNR and FQNEAQ (reference sequence). This CDR3 is built from 13 residues. V lost 3 bases, J lost 4 bases, and 9 bases lay in between. CDR3 sequence (DNA): TGTGCCAGCAGCTTCGGAGGTAGCACTGAAGCTTTCTTT. As protein: CASSFGGSTEAFF.

The chain joins TRBV25-1 to TRBJ1-1, with unresolved D. Trimming removed 7 bases at V and 4 bases at J, with 10 bases between. Germline loops: CDR1 MGHDK, CDR2 SYGVNS. The CDR3 has 12 residues. DNA for the CDR3: TGTGCCAGCACGTCAGATCCCACTGAAGCTTTCTTT. This encodes CASTSDPTEAFF.

The chain has TRBV6-5 and TRBJ1-1; D is unclear. CDR1 is MNHEY, CDR2 SVGAGI, per germline. The CDR3 length is 13 residues. Trimming shortened V by 9 bases and J by 1 base, and 12 bases separated the two germline ends. The CDR3 coding sequence is TGTGCCAGTGGGCGACGGTGGAACACTGAAGCTTTCTTT. Translated: CASGRRWNTEAFF.

This clone was seen a few times. This chain links TRBV5-1 with TRBJ2-7; 9 nucleotides line up with TRBD1. Germline loops: CDR1 SGHRS, CDR2 YFSETQ. The J segment lost 3 bases and the V segment lost 0 bases, leaving 4 bases of the junction unmatched. The CDR3 sequence is 15 residues long. CDR3 DNA: TGCGCCAGCAGCTTGGCCCCGGGACAGGGCTACGAGCAGTACTTC. This translates into CASSLAPGQGYEQYF. Full variable domain (remainder filled in from reference TRBV5-1 and TRBJ2-7): KAGVTQTPRYLIKTRGQQVTLSCSPISGHRSVSWYQQTPGQGLQFLFEYFSETQRNKGNFPGRFSGRQFSNSRSEMNVSTLELGDSALYLCASSLAPGQGYEQYFGPGTRLTVT.

The chain couples TRBV19 to TRBJ1-5, with D possibly TRBD1 on 6 matching bases. Per germline, CDR1 LNHDA and CDR2 SQIVND (reference sequence). This CDR3 comprises 15 residues. V lost 4 bases, J lost 5 bases, and 15 bases lay in between. The DNA for the CDR3 is TGTGCCAGTAGTACACAGGGCCTGCTCCATCAGCCCCAGCATTTT. Protein: CASSTQGLLHQPQHF.

The V call is TRBV15, the J call TRBJ2-5, with 11 nucleotides matching TRBD1. Germline CDR1 is LNHNV and CDR2 is YYDKDF (reference sequence). J was trimmed by 5 bases and V by 8 bases; bases with no gene match: 10. The length of the CDR3 is 15 residues. The CDR3 here is CATFEDRGLGETQYF. The CDR3 DNA reads TGTGCCACCTTCGAGGACAGGGGGCTGGGGGAGACCCAGTACTTC.

This clone has only a few counts. The CDR3: CASGRQETQYF. CDR3 sequence (DNA): TGTGCTAGTGGCCGCCAAGAGACCCAGTACTTC. The gene calls are TRBV12-5 and TRBJ2-5; no clear D. Trimming took 6 bases from V and 1 from J, leaving 3 bases between them. Germline assignment: CDR1 LGHNT and CDR2 FRNRAP. The CDR3 is made up of 11 amino acids. The full variable domain, its missing parts supplied by reference TRBV12-5 and TRBJ2-5, is DARVTQTPRHKVTEMGQEVTMRCQPILGHNTVFWYRQTMMQGLELLAYFRNRAPLDDSGMPKDRFSAEMPDATLATLKIQPSEPRDSAVYFCASGRQETQYFGPGTRLLVL.

This rearrangement joins TRBV29-1 to TRBJ1-1, with TRBD1 matching over 7 bases. CDR3 length: 10 amino acids. V was pared by 7 bases and J by 8 bases, with 4 bases of the junction left unmatched. Germline loops: CDR1 SQVTM, CDR2 ANQGSEA. CDR3 sequence: CSDGGQEAFF. The CDR3 bases are TGCAGCGACGGGGGACAGGAAGCTTTCTTT.

This clone was observed a few times. The gene calls are TRBV9 and TRBJ1-6; 9 bases agree with TRBD1. Per germline, CDR1 SGDLS and CDR2 YYNGEE. Trimming removed 5 bases from V and 10 bases from J; junction bases left unmatched: 10. The CDR3 runs to 15 residues. The CDR3, as DNA: TGTGCCAGCAGTGAACACAGGGGGCTCGGATCACCCCTCCACTTT. It translates to CASSEHRGLGSPLHF.

This clone was counted between two and nine times. This chain uses TRBV29-1 with TRBJ2-7, with TRBD1 matching 8 bases. The CDR3 consists of 12 residues. V gave up 4 bases and J gave up 2 bases; unmatched junction bases: 1. Germline CDR1 and CDR2: SQVTM and ANQGSEA. CDR3 nucleotide sequence: TGCAGCGTTGGGACAGGGCCCTACGAGCAGTACTTC. Translation gives CSVGTGPYEQYF.

The J gene is TRBJ1-5, the V gene TRBV30; D is unclear. The V and J ends lost 2 bases and 4 bases respectively, with 9 bases between them. Per germline, CDR1 GTSNPN and CDR2 SVGIG (reference sequence). This CDR3 has 13 amino acids. For the CDR3, the DNA is TGTGCCTGGAGTCTGGGGAGTAATCAGCCCCAGCATTTT. Protein sequence: CAWSLGSNQPQHF.